This TCR beta chain was sequenced during a study of beta chain features in type 1 diabetes. Study-wide findings and caveats: A moderate, significant TCRB CDR3 shortening appeared in type 1 diabetes across four CD4+ subsets.

Expressed TCRB transcripts were sequenced because the isolated RNA had all been reverse transcribed beforehand. Sequencing used immunoSEQ multiplex PCR; TCRdb keeps in-frame clones, though not all of them. The top ten clones hold 0.29% of a sample with 40,000 to 60,000 clones, just under 65% of them seen once. Concerning this clone itself: Antigen specificity is unknown.

Sequenced material: stem cell memory CD4+ T cells from blood. The TCR was taken from a woman younger than 45 with type 1 diabetes.

As DNA, the CDR3 is TGCGCCAGCAGCTTGGCTAACCAGGCGTTAGACTACGAGCAGTACTTC. Translation: CASSLANQALDYEQYF. The chain has TRBV5-1 and TRBJ2-7; D is uncertain. CDR3 size: 16 residues. Germline loops: CDR1 SGHRS, CDR2 YFSETQ. Trimming shortened V by 0 bases and J by 3 bases, and 16 bases separated the two germline ends.